Detailed here is one T cell receptor (beta chain). Its target is unknown. Germline loops: CDR1 SQVTM, CDR2 ANQGSEA. V shed 5 bases and J shed 13 bases, with 29 bases lying between them. The CDR3 spans 15 residues. When the RNA was reverse transcribed, random hexamers were used with an input of roughly 0.5 to 1 ug. The amplification used immunoSEQ multiplex PCR on TCR beta CDR3; it spanned 54 Vbeta and 13 Jbeta. From the immunoSEQ multiplex PCR reads, TCRdb called clonotypes with MiXCR, one entry per CDR3 protein. This sample carries around 200,000 distinct CDR3 sequences, 85% to 95% of them seen once, and the ten largest clones take about 0.095%. This sample was included in a study of CD8 T cells in Susac syndrome. General study points: That the number of individuals in its TCR sequencing and HLA analysis was relatively small was acknowledged by the study.

CD8+ and CD4+ T cells from blood underwent TCR beta sequencing, which was carried out in a high-throughput format. The sequencing sample was made of CD4+ T cells from PBMCs. This chain uses TRBV29-1 with TRBJ1-2; maybe TRBD1 (5 bases). This TCR was recovered from a human donor in good health. The CDR3 here is CSVTKVSRGLISPTF. CDR3 DNA: TGCAGCGTTACCAAGGTTAGCCGGGGCTTGATCAGTCCCACCTTC. The whole variable domain, filled in from reference TRBV29-1 and TRBJ1-2, reads SAVISQKPSRDICQRGTSLTIQCQVDSQVTMMFWYRQQPGQSLTLIATANQGSEATYESGFVIDKFPISRPNLTFSTLTVSNMSPEDSSIYLCSVTKVSRGLISPTFGSGTRLTVV.